These 18 T cell receptor beta chains share one sample of origin, sequenced in a study of cytomegalovirus exposure and HLA in healthy donors. PCR employed 60 Vbeta and 13 Jbeta primers. The repertoire was sequenced with immunoSEQ multiplex PCR; TCRdb's copy has only in-frame clones and lacks some. The sample includes about 170,000 clones, around 80% of them seen just once. The sample consisted of PBMCs. The receptors here all came from a male donor in good health and CMV-seronegative.

The rearrangement links TRBV5-1 to TRBJ2-5; 9 bases are shared with TRBD1. V lost 0 bases and J lost 5; bases outside the gene matches: 2. Germline V lookup: CDR1 SGHRS, CDR2 YFSETQ. This CDR3 spans 14 amino acids. The CDR3 region has the DNA TGCGCCAGCAGCTTGGCCGGGACAGGGGAGACCCAGTACTTC. This translates into CASSLAGTGETQYF.

In its sample, this clone was seen once. The chain uses TRBV5-1 and TRBJ1-1; 7 positions agree with TRBD1. The CDR3 is 18 residues long. Germline V lookup: CDR1 SGHRS, CDR2 YFSETQ. J was trimmed by 1 base and V by 1 base; bases with no gene match: 13. The CDR3 region has the DNA TGCGCCAGCAGCTTGTCAAGGGCGACAGGGACCCCGAACACTGAAGCTTTCTTT. It specifies CASSLSRATGTPNTEAFF.

The chain links TRBV29-1 to TRBJ1-1; maybe TRBD1 (6 bases). Trimming pared 1 base from V and 2 bases from J, leaving 8 bases between. The CDR3 is 13 residues long. The germline CDR1 and CDR2 sequences are SQVTM and ANQGSEA. Here the CDR3 DNA reads TGCAGCGTTGAAGGGGGGGGCAACACTGAAGCTTTCTTT. Translated: CSVEGGGNTEAFF.

This clone appeared many times. The chain joins TRBV25-1 to TRBJ2-5, with 7 bases fitting TRBD2. This CDR3 has 13 residues. Germline V gives CDR1 MGHDK, CDR2 SYGVNS. V gave up 6 bases and J gave up 4 bases; unmatched junction bases: 5. The CDR3 nucleotides are TGTGCCAGCAGCATGTCGGGGGGAGAGACCCAGTACTTC. Its protein product is CASSMSGGETQYF.

Comment on this clone: A read error may produce the germline difference seen at one junction end. The gene calls are TRBV7-9 and TRBJ2-7; D is unresolved. This CDR3 region has 11 residues. Germline-derived CDR1 and CDR2 are SEHNR and FQNEAQ (reference sequence). The CDR3 bases are TGTTCCAGCAGCCCTACCTACGAGCAGTACTTC. Translated: CSSSPTYEQYF.

V is TRBV5-8 and J is TRBJ2-5; D unclear. The germline V and J ends were trimmed by 0 bases and 2 bases, with 14 bases remaining between them. The CDR3 is 16 amino acids. Germline V gene lookup returns CDR1 SGHTS and CDR2 YDEGEE. The CDR3 is CASSLGGLPAQETQYF. CDR3 bases: TGTGCCAGCAGCTTGGGCGGCCTCCCTGCTCAAGAGACCCAGTACTTC.

The gene calls are TRBV19 and TRBJ2-2; TRBD2 matches 7 bases. After removal of 4 bases from V and 4 bases from J, the junction contained 3 bases not matched to a gene. Germline V lookup: CDR1 LNHDA, CDR2 SQIVND (reference sequence). The CDR3 sequence is 14 residues long. CDR3 bases: TGTGCCAGTAGTAGGACGGGGGGCACCGGGGAGCTGTTTTTT. Its translation: CASSRTGGTGELFF.

The chain combines TRBV5-1 with TRBJ2-7; D ambiguous. Per the germline V gene, CDR1 is SGHRS and CDR2 is YFSETQ. This CDR3 has 15 residues. Between the trimmed V and J ends, which lost 5 bases and 1 base, there was a span of 16 bases. The CDR3 sequence is CASRLQPTRSYEQYF. DNA of the CDR3: TGCGCCAGCAGGCTACAGCCTACGCGATCCTACGAGCAGTACTTC. Variable domain in full (rest from reference TRBV5-1 and TRBJ2-7): KAGVTQTPRYLIKTRGQQVTLSCSPISGHRSVSWYQQTPGQGLQFLFEYFSETQRNKGNFPGRFSGRQFSNSRSEMNVSTLELGDSALYLCASRLQPTRSYEQYFGPGTRLTVT.

The chain links TRBV5-4 to TRBJ1-2; 10 positions match TRBD1. The germline CDR1 and CDR2 sequences are SGHNT and YYREEE (reference sequence). The CDR3 covers 16 residues. V lost 2 bases, J lost 7 bases, and 11 bases stayed unmatched. CDR3 residues: CASSFSGTGAPFGYTF. The CDR3, as DNA: TGTGCCAGCAGCTTCTCCGGGACAGGGGCCCCTTTTGGCTACACCTTC.

The chain recombines TRBV11-2 with TRBJ1-6; the D gene is possibly TRBD1 (6 bases). The germline V and J ends were trimmed by 3 bases and 7 bases, with 7 bases remaining between them. CDR1 is SGHAT and CDR2 is FQNNGV in the germline V gene. The CDR3 consists of 13 residues. DNA for the CDR3: TGTGCCAGCAGCTTCCAGGGGAATTCACCCCTCCACTTT. This sequence encodes CASSFQGNSPLHF.

The CDR3 loop reads CASSLAAGGHSYEQYF. CDR3 DNA: TGTGCCAGCAGCTTAGCGGCAGGGGGCCACTCCTACGAGCAGTACTTC. J is TRBJ2-7 and V is TRBV7-8, with 8 bases lining up with TRBD1. The junction had 4 bases not matched to a gene; V was cut back by 0 bases and J by 0 bases. This CDR3 region has 16 residues. CDR1 SGHVS and CDR2 FQNEAQ come from the germline V gene.

The V call is TRBV11-2, the J call TRBJ1-1; the D gene is possibly TRBD1 (5 bases). V lost 0 bases and J lost 7, with 6 bases in between. The CDR3 is 12 amino acids. CDR1 and CDR2 (germline): SGHAT, FQNNGV. This CDR3 reads CASSLDRGEAFF. In DNA, the CDR3 is TGTGCCAGCAGCTTAGATAGGGGTGAAGCTTTCTTT.

This clone came up a few times. As DNA, the CDR3 is TGTGCCAGCAGCTTCTATTTACTCCGAGGCTACACCTTC. Protein product: CASSFYLLRGYTF. The chain links TRBV5-4 to TRBJ1-2; D remains unclear. CDR1 and CDR2 from the germline V gene are SGHNT and YYREEE (reference sequence). CDR3 size: 13 residues. The V gene lost 2 bases and the J gene lost 8 bases, with 13 bases spanning the gap.

The chain uses TRBV19 and TRBJ2-4; D might be TRBD2 (6 bases). Trimming took off 5 bases at V and 5 bases at J, with 19 bases between the two ends. This CDR3 comprises 16 residues. The germline CDR1 and CDR2 sequences are LNHDA and SQIVND (reference sequence). The CDR3 loop is CASSPSFGGWENIQYF. CDR3 sequence (DNA): TGTGCCAGTAGTCCTTCTTTCGGGGGATGGGAAAACATTCAGTACTTC.

This clone has only a few counts. The V gene is TRBV7-9, the J gene TRBJ2-5, with 7 bases aligning to TRBD1. V dropped 6 bases and J dropped 2; count of bases not matched to a gene: 12. Germline-derived CDR1 and CDR2 are SEHNR and FQNEAQ (reference sequence). The CDR3 sequence is 16 residues long. Here the CDR3 DNA reads TGTGCCAGCAGTTTAAAGGTGGTGGGACAGCAAGAGACCCAGTACTTC. Translation gives CASSLKVVGQQETQYF.

The genes are TRBV12-5 and TRBJ1-1; weak D call: TRBD1 (6 bases). Deletions cut 2 bases from V and 4 bases from J, with 14 bases between. This CDR3 comprises 15 residues. CDR1 is LGHNT and CDR2 is FRNRAP in the germline V gene. CDR3 sequence: CASGLFRGAGTEAFF. For the CDR3, the DNA is TGTGCTAGTGGTTTGTTCAGGGGCGCGGGCACTGAAGCTTTCTTT. The full variable domain, with the rest looked up from reference TRBV12-5 and TRBJ1-1, is DARVTQTPRHKVTEMGQEVTMRCQPILGHNTVFWYRQTMMQGLELLAYFRNRAPLDDSGMPKDRFSAEMPDATLATLKIQPSEPRDSAVYFCASGLFRGAGTEAFFGQGTRLTVV.

This clone was picked up a small number of times. This rearrangement joins TRBV7-8 to TRBJ1-3; 7 positions match TRBD1. This CDR3 comprises 19 residues. The V and J ends lost 3 bases and 3 bases, in that order; junction bases with no gene match: 17. From germline, CDR1 is SGHVS and CDR2 FQNEAQ. DNA of the CDR3: TGTGCCAGCAGCTTCCCCCGACGGCGAGGGGGCAATCTTGGAAACACCATATATTTT. Translated, it gives CASSFPRRRGGNLGNTIYF. Drawing the rest from reference TRBV7-8 and TRBJ1-3, the complete variable domain is GAGVSQSPRYKVAKRGQDVALRCDPISGHVSLFWYQQALGQGPEFLTYFQNEAQLDKSGLPSDRFFAERPEGSVSTLKIQRTQQEDSAVYLCASSFPRRRGGNLGNTIYFGEGSWLTVV.

CDR3 residues: CASTQGGYGYTF. CDR3 in DNA: TGTGCCAGCACCCAAGGGGGCTATGGCTACACCTTC. The chain carries TRBV13 and TRBJ1-2; the D gene is possibly TRBD1 (6 bases). The germline gives CDR1 PRHDT, CDR2 FYEKMQ (reference sequence). V lost 7 bases, J lost 4 bases, and 10 bases lay in between. This CDR3 is 12 amino acids long.